The clone carrying this TCR beta chain was counted a few times. Antigen unknown. Deletions cut 5 bases from V and 5 bases from J, with 15 bases between. The germline gives CDR1 SGHAT, CDR2 FQNNGV. This CDR3 is 14 amino acids long. The data belong to a study of T cell responses to AZD1222 COVID-19 vaccine. Data came from immunoSEQ multiplex PCR; TCRdb stores just in-frame clones and leaves some out. Of under 200,000 clones in the sample, about 91% are singletons; the top ten hold around 2%. General study results and limits: Spike was spanned by vaccine-associated CD4 TCRs, which were dominant at 160-218 and 743-854.

The TCR comes from an adult in good health. Sequencing used peripheral blood, obtained on day 0 of AZD1222 vaccination. The chain combines TRBV11-2 with TRBJ1-1, with D possibly being TRBD1 (5 bases). CDR3: CASSLSEGRTEAFF. The DNA for the CDR3 is TGTGCCAGCAGCCTATCGGAGGGGAGGACTGAAGCTTTCTTT.